This TCR beta chain was recovered during a study of T cell repertoires in cytomegalovirus infection (dated by TCRdb to the late 2010s). In terms of the full investigation: Recently identified HLA-C-restricted CMV epitopes, whose presentation resists viral immunomodulation, were targeted by peptide stimulations together with well-studied HLA-B-restricted epitopes. The HLA type of each donor mattered for the analysis, because public TCR beta signatures pointed to carriage of CMV infection along with the matching HLA type. Paper-wide results and their limitations: In both this cohort and an independent approximately 400-donor cohort, the cumulative frequency of public TCR beta family members distinguished carriers of CMV infection plus the relevant HLA type. The ex vivo response was dominated by HLA-C-restricted CMV-specific TCR beta clonotypes, which also provided the single most frequent clonotype in two of eight donors.

Notes on this clonotype: It has no known antigen specificity. No per-base quality is available; no much larger clone lies one base away.

The CDR3, cysteine through phenylalanine, is 16 amino acids long. Only the CDR3 portion is preserved as DNA: 48 bases, with reading frame beginning at the first base. The V end gives up 2 bases and the J end 3 bases, leaving 6 bases in the junction not matched to a gene. As encoded in the germline V gene, CDR1 is MNHEY while CDR2 is SVGEGT. The instrument was an Illumina HiSeq 1500. The public reads were reanalyzed by TCRdb: fastp trimming at Q25, MiXCR alignment, in-frame beta chains only. Rows with one shared CDR3 protein collapse into an entry with the most common genes and DNA. For this sample the table gives 250,000 to 400,000 distinct CDR3 sequences, of which 20% to 25% were detected only once. The ten largest clones capture about 14% of the sample. The treatment or condition label, as the study defines it: in vitro stimulation with specific CMV peptide epitopes to enrich CMV-specific T cells.

This clonotype was obtained from a human donor in good health (CMV status not recorded). Some clones in this sample may be carry-over from other donors' samples. The sequence joins TRBV6-2 or TRBV6-3 to TRBJ2-1; a stretch of 8 junction bases matches TRBD2. The sequencing here drew on cultured PBMCs, taken from culture after CMV antigen stimulation. The nucleotides read TGTGCCAGCAGTTACCCTACTAGCGGCAACTACAATGAGCAGTTCTTC. Translation gives CASSYPTSGNYNEQFF.